Detailed here is one TCR beta chain. Antigen unknown. Primed by a sample-barcoded 5' primer and a J-beta primer mix, a second PCR proceeded for about 6 to 12 cycles. TCRdb used MiXCR to reprocess the 5' RACE reads, holding one entry per CDR3 protein. The sample lists around 690,000 distinct CDR3 sequences, around three fifths occurring once. The data are from a study of blood T cells in healthy people across ages. Overall study findings and caveats: Naive T cell percentage and TCR beta diversity correlated strongly.

The germline gives CDR1 MDHEN, CDR2 SYDVKM. The CDR3 runs to 14 residues. V gave up 6 bases and J gave up 5 bases; unmatched junction bases: 6. The chain carries TRBV28 and TRBJ1-4; TRBD1 aligns across 7 bases. This TCR came from a man in his sixties in good health. The source material was blood. Written as DNA, the CDR3 is TGTGCCAGCAGCCAGGGGGGGGAGAATGAAAAACTGTTTTTT. It codes for CASSQGGENEKLFF. The whole variable domain, filled in from reference TRBV28 and TRBJ1-4, reads DVKVTQSSRYLVKRTGEKVFLECVQDMDHENMFWYRQDPGLGLRLIYFSYDVKMKEKGDIPEGYSVSREKKERFSLILESASTNQTSMYLCASSQGGENEKLFFGSGTQLSVL.